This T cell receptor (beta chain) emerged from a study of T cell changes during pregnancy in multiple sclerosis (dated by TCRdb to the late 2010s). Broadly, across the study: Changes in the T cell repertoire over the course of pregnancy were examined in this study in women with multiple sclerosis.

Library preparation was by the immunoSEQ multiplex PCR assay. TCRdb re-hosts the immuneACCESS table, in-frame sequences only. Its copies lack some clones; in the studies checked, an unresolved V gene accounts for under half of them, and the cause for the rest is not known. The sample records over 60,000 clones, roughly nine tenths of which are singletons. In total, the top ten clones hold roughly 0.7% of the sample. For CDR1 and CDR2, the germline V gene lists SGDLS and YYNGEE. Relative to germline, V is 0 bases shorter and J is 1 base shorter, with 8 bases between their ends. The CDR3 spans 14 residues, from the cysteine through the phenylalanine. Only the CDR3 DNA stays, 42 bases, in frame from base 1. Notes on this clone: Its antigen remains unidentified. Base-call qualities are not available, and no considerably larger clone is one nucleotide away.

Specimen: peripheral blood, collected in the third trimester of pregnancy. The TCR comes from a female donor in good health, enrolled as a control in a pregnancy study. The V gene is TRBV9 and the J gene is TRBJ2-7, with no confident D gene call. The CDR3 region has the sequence CASSVAPFSYEQYF. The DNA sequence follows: TGTGCCAGCAGCGTAGCCCCCTTTTCCTACGAGCAGTACTTC.